The 29 T cell receptor beta chains reported below all come from one sample, sequenced in a study of T cells after yellow fever vaccination. From the 5' RACE reads, TCRdb called clonotypes with MiXCR, one entry per CDR3 protein. The sample carries some 300,000 distinct CDR3 sequences, more than 3% recorded once. Specimen: PBMCs, collected on the day of the yellow fever booster vaccination. The source is a man between 18 and 29 years old who received the YFV17D yellow fever vaccine.

CDR3 residues: CASSYSAGGPETQYF. CDR3 bases: TGTGCCAGCAGTTACTCTGCGGGGGGCCCCGAGACCCAGTACTTC. This chain connects TRBV6-2 or TRBV6-3 to TRBJ2-5, with TRBD2 identical over 8 bases. Germline-derived CDR1 and CDR2 are MNHEY and SVGEGT. The length of the CDR3 is 15 residues. V was clipped by 0 bases and J by 5 bases; unmatched bases: 5.

The sample holds many counts of this clonotype. This chain uses TRBV10-3 with TRBJ1-5; no definite D call. Germline V gene lookup returns CDR1 ENHRY and CDR2 SYGVKD. Trimming shortened V by 4 bases and J by 7 bases, and 14 bases separated the two germline ends. The CDR3 loop spans 14 amino acids. CDR3 in DNA: TGTGCCATCAGTGTGGTTGGGTCCGAACAGCCCCAGCATTTT. Its translation: CAISVVGSEQPQHF.

This clonotype was recorded at least ten times. This chain connects TRBV7-2 to TRBJ2-5; no clear D gene. The CDR3 covers 13 residues. The V end lost 1 base, the J end lost 0 bases, and 3 bases lay between the germline ends. Looked up from germline, CDR1 is SGHTA and CDR2 is FQGNSA. The CDR3 coding sequence is TGTGCCAGCAGCTTAGATAACCAAGAGACCCAGTACTTC. Translating gives CASSLDNQETQYF.

As concerns this clonotype: Germline and junction disagree at one end, which may indicate a read error. The chain uses TRBV5-6 and TRBJ2-4; D may be TRBD1 or TRBD2 (5 bases each). CDR3 size: 13 residues. Germline values: CDR1 SGHDT, CDR2 YYEEEE. CDR3 region: CASRVRDGAPLLF. CDR3 sequence (DNA): TGTGCCAGCAGGGTGAGGGACGGCGCCCCTCTCCTCTTC.

The J gene is TRBJ1-6, the V gene TRBV7-2; 7 positions agree with TRBD1. Germline V gene lookup returns CDR1 SGHTA and CDR2 FQGNSA. The ends lost 6 bases at V and 7 bases at J; junction bases unmatched: 3. This CDR3 contains 13 residues. Written as DNA, the CDR3 is TGTGCCAGCAGAGTACAGGGGAATTCACCCCTCCACTTT. Translated, it gives CASRVQGNSPLHF.

V usage is TRBV20-1 and J usage is TRBJ2-7; no clear D gene. In germline, CDR1 is DFQATT, CDR2 SNEGSKA (reference sequence). This CDR3 region has 11 residues. V shed 0 bases and J shed 1 base, with 1 base lying between them. CDR3 nucleotides: TGCAGTGCTAGAGATTCCTACGAGCAGTACGTC. It translates to CSARDSYEQYV.

This clonotype was observed at least ten times. The CDR3 reads CASSEKERGLTNEQFF. DNA of the CDR3: TGTGCCAGCAGTGAAAAGGAGCGGGGGCTTACCAATGAGCAGTTCTTC. The V call is TRBV2, the J call TRBJ2-1, with 8 bases that match TRBD2. J gave up 6 bases and V 2 bases, and 9 bases lay outside the gene matches. The germline gives CDR1 SNHLY, CDR2 FYNNEI. CDR3 size: 16 residues.

The J gene is TRBJ2-4, the V gene TRBV19; D perhaps matches TRBD2 (7 bases). The CDR3 extends over 14 amino acids. Trimming took off 5 bases at V and 9 bases at J, with 17 bases between the two ends. Germline values: CDR1 LNHDA, CDR2 SQIVND (reference sequence). In nucleotides, the CDR3 is TGTGCCAGTAGTTTGGACAGCGGGGTAGGCATTCAGTACTTC. Translated: CASSLDSGVGIQYF.

The table lists this clonotype with many counts. V usage is TRBV6-5 and J usage is TRBJ2-1, with D unresolved. Germline values: CDR1 MNHEY, CDR2 SVGAGI. Trimming removed 6 bases at V and 3 bases at J, with 6 bases between. CDR3 length: 12 residues. CDR3 DNA: TGTGCCAGCAGCTCTTTCTACAATGAGCAGTTCTTC. This encodes CASSSFYNEQFF.

This clonotype was counted many times. In DNA, the CDR3 is TGCAGCGTTGGCATGGCCAAAAACATTCAGTACTTC. The encoded protein is CSVGMAKNIQYF. The chain links TRBV29-1 to TRBJ2-4; no firm D call. The CDR3 has 12 amino acids. CDR1 is SQVTM, CDR2 ANQGSEA, per germline. The V gene lost 4 bases and the J gene lost 1 base, with 5 bases spanning the gap.

This chain connects TRBV24-1 to TRBJ1-6; D remains unclear. Germline V gene sequence: CDR1 KGHDR, CDR2 SFDVKD. The ends were cut back, 0 bases at V and 13 bases at J, with 9 bases in the middle. The CDR3 runs to 13 residues. Written as DNA, the CDR3 is TGTGCCACCAGTGATTTGGGGGTTGGGCCCCTCCACTTT. This sequence encodes CATSDLGVGPLHF.

The rearrangement links TRBV7-8 to TRBJ1-3, with D uncertain. Trimming took off 5 bases at V and 0 bases at J, with 14 bases between the two ends. The CDR3 is 16 residues long. The germline V gene encodes CDR1 SGHVS and CDR2 FQNEAQ. In nucleotides, the CDR3 is TGTGCCAGCAGCCAGGAGACTCGGATCTCTGGAAACACCATATATTTT. Translated: CASSQETRISGNTIYF.

J is TRBJ2-7 and V is TRBV7-2; 7 bases align to TRBD1. V was pared by 1 base and J by 6 bases, with 3 bases of the junction left unmatched. The CDR3 sequence is 13 residues long. Germline V gene sequence: CDR1 SGHTA, CDR2 FQGNSA. The CDR3 protein is CASSLERTGEQYF. CDR3 nucleotides: TGTGCCAGCAGCTTAGAACGGACAGGCGAGCAGTACTTC.

Many counts were recorded for this clonotype. The CDR3 here is CASSLAIQADRQETQYF. As DNA, the CDR3 is TGTGCCAGCAGCTTAGCTATCCAGGCTGACCGACAAGAGACCCAGTACTTC. The J gene is TRBJ2-5, the V gene TRBV7-9; D is uncertain. The ends were cut back, 0 bases at V and 2 bases at J, with 16 bases in the middle. The germline CDR1 and CDR2 sequences are SEHNR and FQNEAQ (reference sequence). The CDR3 is 17 amino acids. Supplemented by reference TRBV7-9 and TRBJ2-5, the full variable domain reads DTGVSQNPRHKITKRGQNVTFRCDPISEHNRLYWYRQTLGQGPEFLTYFQNEAQLEKSRLLSDRFSAERPKGSFSTLEIQRTEQGDSAMYLCASSLAIQADRQETQYFGPGTRLLVL.

This clonotype has ten or more counts. This rearrangement joins TRBV7-8 to TRBJ2-1; 8 positions agree with TRBD1. The germline CDR1 and CDR2 sequences are SGHVS and FQNEAQ. The CDR3 totals 15 residues. After removal of 6 bases from V and 8 bases from J, the junction contained 12 bases not matched to a gene. Written as DNA, the CDR3 is TGTGCCAGCAGACCCGCCCGGACAGGGTATCATGAGCAGTTCTTC. Amino acids: CASRPARTGYHEQFF.

The chain links TRBV12-5 to TRBJ2-3; D remains unclear. V lost 2 bases to trimming and J lost 1 base, with 4 bases between them. CDR3 length: 13 amino acids. Germline CDR1 LGHNT, CDR2 FRNRAP. The CDR3 DNA sequence: TGTGCTAGTGGTTTGCCTGGCACAGATACGCAGTATTTT. Protein sequence: CASGLPGTDTQYF.

DNA for the CDR3: TGTGCCAGCAGAGCCAGGACGCGCGGCTACACCTTC. Protein sequence: CASRARTRGYTF. The V gene is TRBV2, the J gene TRBJ1-2; no definite D call. Deletions cut 6 bases from V and 8 bases from J, with 13 bases between. This CDR3 is 12 amino acids long. Germline V lookup: CDR1 SNHLY, CDR2 FYNNEI.

This clonotype came up a few times. The chain is built from TRBV4-1 and TRBJ1-2; 9 bases agree with TRBD1. V lost 3 bases and J lost 6; bases outside the gene matches: 11. Germline assignment: CDR1 MGHRA and CDR2 YSYEKL. This CDR3 comprises 16 residues. The DNA of the CDR3 is TGCGCCAGCAGCCAGGTCCCGGGACAGGGCGGCCATGGCTACACCTTC. Its translation is CASSQVPGQGGHGYTF.

This clonotype came up many times. J is TRBJ2-4 and V is TRBV7-2, with a tentative D call TRBD2 (7 bases). CDR3 length: 13 residues. The V end was cut by 6 bases, the J end by 6 bases, with 12 bases between. From germline, CDR1 is SGHTA and CDR2 FQGNSA. CDR3 residues: CASRGGGGNIQYF. CDR3 in DNA: TGTGCCAGCAGAGGGGGGGGCGGAAACATTCAGTACTTC.

This clonotype was seen ten or more times. This rearrangement joins TRBV5-1 to TRBJ2-1; 7 bases map to TRBD2. V was clipped by 2 bases and J by 9 bases; unmatched bases: 8. Per germline, CDR1 SGHRS and CDR2 YFSETQ. The CDR3 has 14 amino acids. The DNA of the CDR3 is TGCGCCAGCAGCTTTATCGGGGGGAATGGTGAGCAGTTCTTC. Translated: CASSFIGGNGEQFF. Full variable domain (rest looked up from reference TRBV5-1 and TRBJ2-1): KAGVTQTPRYLIKTRGQQVTLSCSPISGHRSVSWYQQTPGQGLQFLFEYFSETQRNKGNFPGRFSGRQFSNSRSEMNVSTLELGDSALYLCASSFIGGNGEQFFGPGTRLTVL.

This clonotype was seen many times. The CDR3 coding sequence is TGTGCCAGCAGTTTAGGGAACTATGGCTACACCTTC. This encodes CASSLGNYGYTF. The chain combines TRBV12-3 or TRBV12-4 with TRBJ1-2; D is unresolved. The CDR3 length is 12 residues. V dropped 1 base and J dropped 2 bases, with 2 bases sitting between them.

The table lists this clonotype with many counts. The V call is TRBV29-1, the J call TRBJ1-1; D might be TRBD1 (6 bases). The V gene lost 5 bases and the J gene lost 2 bases, with 12 bases spanning the gap. The CDR3 loop spans 13 amino acids. The germline V gene encodes CDR1 SQVTM and CDR2 ANQGSEA. CDR3 sequence reads: CSVRGHLNTEAFF. The CDR3 nucleotides are TGCAGCGTTCGGGGACACCTTAACACTGAAGCTTTCTTT.

Ten or more counts support this clonotype. The chain uses TRBV4-1 and TRBJ2-5; possibly TRBD1 for D (5 bases). V gave up 6 bases and J gave up 2 bases, with 16 bases separating them. CDR1 and CDR2 (germline): MGHRA, YSYEKL. CDR3 length: 15 residues. CDR3 loop: CASSWGRVNQETQYF. CDR3 bases: TGCGCCAGCAGTTGGGGCAGGGTGAATCAAGAGACCCAGTACTTC.

This clonotype was seen at least ten times. J is TRBJ2-3 and V is TRBV5-1, with TRBD2 matching 11 bases. The V gene's germline CDR1 is SGHRS and CDR2 YFSETQ. With V trimmed by 6 bases and J by 5 bases, 5 bases remained unmatched. The CDR3 totals 14 residues. The CDR3 loop is CASTPLAGVDTQYF. DNA of the CDR3: TGCGCCAGCACGCCACTAGCGGGGGTAGATACGCAGTATTTT. Full variable domain (rest looked up from reference TRBV5-1 and TRBJ2-3): KAGVTQTPRYLIKTRGQQVTLSCSPISGHRSVSWYQQTPGQGLQFLFEYFSETQRNKGNFPGRFSGRQFSNSRSEMNVSTLELGDSALYLCASTPLAGVDTQYFGPGTRLTVL.

This clonotype was recorded a few times. The chain couples TRBV12-3 or TRBV12-4 to TRBJ2-5; a possible D gene is TRBD1 (6 bases). The germline V and J ends were trimmed by 6 bases and 2 bases, with 10 bases remaining between them. This CDR3 contains 13 residues. The CDR3 sequence is CASSWGQQETQYF. In nucleotides, the CDR3 is TGTGCCAGCAGCTGGGGACAACAAGAGACCCAGTACTTC.

This clonotype was seen more than once but under ten times. Written as DNA, the CDR3 is TGTGCCAGCAGTTACTCGCACGGGCCCCCAGATACGCAGTATTTT. The encoded protein is CASSYSHGPPDTQYF. This chain links TRBV6-6 with TRBJ2-3; D gene unclear. V lost 0 bases, J lost 4 bases, and 11 bases lay in between. Germline CDR1 MNHNY, CDR2 SVGAGI (reference sequence). The CDR3 is 15 amino acids.

This clonotype was seen more than once but under ten times. The V and J genes are TRBV5-1 and TRBJ2-3; 9 bases are shared with TRBD1. Germline values: CDR1 SGHRS, CDR2 YFSETQ. This CDR3 comprises 14 residues. The V segment lost 4 bases and the J segment 2 bases; nucleotides outside the gene matches: 2. CDR3 amino acids: CASSRTGDTDTQYF. The CDR3 DNA sequence: TGCGCCAGCAGCCGGACAGGGGACACAGATACGCAGTATTTT.

The chain carries TRBV5-1 and TRBJ1-2; D is possibly TRBD1 (5 bases). Germline V gene data show CDR1 as SGHRS and CDR2 as YFSETQ. V was cut by 2 bases and J by 7 bases, with 12 bases left in between. The CDR3 runs to 13 residues. The CDR3 protein is CASSFTRASGYTF. CDR3 coding DNA: TGCGCCAGCAGCTTCACCAGGGCTAGTGGCTACACCTTC.

This clonotype was counted a few times. The chain joins TRBV6-1 to TRBJ1-5; D is uncertain. The V end was cut by 1 base, the J end by 7 bases, with 8 bases between. This CDR3 is 13 amino acids long. Germline lookup yields CDR1 MNHNS and CDR2 SASEGT. The CDR3 is CASSEGLGQPQHF. The CDR3 coding sequence is TGTGCCAGCAGTGAAGGGTTGGGGCAGCCCCAGCATTTT.